This T cell receptor (beta chain) was recovered during a study of T-cell reconstitution after alpha-beta-depleted transplantation in children. The TCRbeta library was prepared with unique molecular identifiers. TCRdb itself ran the PCR reads through MiXCR, one entry per CDR3 protein. The sample lists more than 500,000 distinct CDR3 sequences, over 9.5% occurring once. Trimming removed 2 bases from V and 6 bases from J; junction bases left unmatched: 9. This CDR3 spans 17 amino acids. Germline CDR1 and CDR2: MNHEY and SMNVEV (reference sequence). This clonotype was detected only a few times. Its antigen is unknown. General observations from the study: At the one-year point after transplant, T-cell counts and TCRbeta diversity were found to come mostly from T cells that had been newly produced. Where alpha-beta T cells came from about two months after transplant was reportedly several hundred expanded graft clones.

This clonotype was sampled from a female patient aged 2-9 years who had a stem cell transplant for aplastic anemia, so the T cells may come from the graft donor. Sample: PBMCs, mostly from graft donor cells, taken 180 days after TCRalphabeta/CD19-depleted stem cell transplant. V and J are TRBV27 and TRBJ2-2; 10 nucleotides agree with TRBD2. CDR3 coding DNA: TGTGCCAGCAGTTTAAGAGGACTAGCGGAGGTGCCCGGGGAGCTGTTTTTT. It codes for CASSLRGLAEVPGELFF.